The 12 T cell receptor beta chains below come from one sample, sequenced in a study of blood T cells in healthy people across ages. A second roughly 6 to 11 cycle PCR used barcoded and J-beta primers. TCRdb re-called the 5' RACE reads through MiXCR, storing one row per CDR3 protein. The data hold around 1,500,000 distinct CDR3 sequences, with approximately 42% observed a single time. The sample comprised blood. The receptors shown here come from a woman between 18 and 29 years old in good health.

This clonotype was picked up a small number of times. The chain couples TRBV7-2 to TRBJ2-1, with D possibly matching TRBD2 (6 bases). Germline V gene data show CDR1 as SGHTA and CDR2 as FQGNSA. With 1 base removed from V and 10 bases from J, the gap between germline ends came to 14 bases. This CDR3 has 14 residues. The CDR3 region has the DNA TGTGCCAGCAGCTTAGAGTCCCTAGCGAACGAGCAGTTCTTC. Translating it yields CASSLESLANEQFF. The full variable domain, rest sourced from reference TRBV7-2 and TRBJ2-1, is GAGVSQSPSNKVTEKGKDVELRCDPISGHTALYWYRQSLGQGLEFLIYFQGNSAPDKSGLPSDRFSAERTGGSVSTLTIQRTQQEDSAVYLCASSLESLANEQFFGPGTRLTVL.

The CDR3 protein is CASSQGALGGETQYF. The CDR3 DNA sequence: TGCGCCAGCAGCCAAGGGGCCCTAGGTGGGGAGACCCAGTACTTC. The gene calls are TRBV4-1 and TRBJ2-5, with D hard to call. V lost 1 base, J lost 5 bases, and 14 bases lay in between. The CDR3 is made up of 15 amino acids. The V gene's germline CDR1 is MGHRA and CDR2 YSYEKL.

This clonotype was seen once. The V call is TRBV7-2, the J call TRBJ2-1; D is perhaps TRBD1 (6 bases). The J call may be faulty, since TRBJ2-7 better matches the DNA end. The CDR3 is made up of 15 amino acids. Germline V lookup: CDR1 SGHTA, CDR2 FQGNSA. CDR3 DNA: TGTGCCAGCAGCTCCAGGGACACGGTTTACGACGAGCAGTACTTC. Translation: CASSSRDTVYDEQYF.

This clonotype occurred a few times. The rearrangement uses TRBV2 and TRBJ2-7; D gene ambiguous. The germline V gene encodes CDR1 SNHLY and CDR2 FYNNEI. The CDR3 has 13 amino acids. Trimming removed 9 bases from V and 2 bases from J, with 14 bases in between. Written as DNA, the CDR3 is TGTGCCAGTAAACGGACGGATACCTACGAGCAGTACTTC. Translated: CASKRTDTYEQYF.

The rearrangement uses TRBV3-1 and TRBJ2-7; D might be TRBD2 (7 bases). This CDR3 region has 16 residues. The germline V gene encodes CDR1 LGHDT and CDR2 YNNKEL (reference sequence). Trimming pared 0 bases from V and 2 bases from J, leaving 14 bases between. CDR3 loop: CASSQDLGGLAYEQYF. The CDR3, as DNA: TGTGCCAGCAGCCAAGATCTGGGGGGGCTAGCCTACGAGCAGTACTTC.

This chain uses TRBV3-1 with TRBJ2-3; D is possibly TRBD1 (6 bases). CDR3 length: 15 amino acids. V was trimmed by 0 bases and J by 5 bases, leaving 12 bases between them. Germline lookup yields CDR1 LGHDT and CDR2 YNNKEL (reference sequence). The CDR3 loop reads CASSQDTGTLDTQYF. For the CDR3, the DNA is TGTGCCAGCAGCCAAGATACAGGGACCCTAGATACGCAGTATTTT.

This rearrangement joins TRBV4-1 to TRBJ2-2; 7 positions match TRBD2. J was trimmed by 9 bases and V by 0 bases; bases with no gene match: 13. Looked up from germline, CDR1 is MGHRA and CDR2 is YSYEKL. The CDR3 sequence is 17 residues long. CDR3 amino acids: CASSQDPGLAATRELFF. As DNA, the CDR3 is TGCGCCAGCAGCCAAGATCCTGGGCTAGCGGCTACCCGGGAGCTGTTTTTT.

Written as DNA, the CDR3 is TGCGCCAGCAGCCAAGTAGATGGGGGCGGCAATGAGCAGTTCTTC. This sequence encodes CASSQVDGGGNEQFF. The chain combines TRBV4-1 with TRBJ2-1; D possibly corresponds to TRBD1 (6 bases). The CDR3 spans 15 residues. Germline V lookup: CDR1 MGHRA, CDR2 YSYEKL. Trimming cost V 1 base and J 6 bases, with 13 bases left between them.

This sequence joins TRBV27 and TRBJ2-7, with D uncertain. In germline, CDR1 is MNHEY, CDR2 SMNVEV (reference sequence). V lost 3 bases and J lost 3, with 9 bases in between. The length of the CDR3 is 13 residues. CDR3 sequence reads: CASSFAWGYEQYF. The CDR3, as DNA: TGTGCCAGCAGTTTTGCTTGGGGCTACGAGCAGTACTTC.

This clonotype was seen a few times. The chain links TRBV7-9 to TRBJ2-5; 7 nucleotides match TRBD1. J lost 1 base, V lost 7 bases, and 6 bases had no gene match. CDR3 length: 14 residues. CDR1 is SEHNR and CDR2 is FQNEAQ in the germline V gene (reference sequence). The chain's CDR3 is CASTTYRGQETQYF. The CDR3 DNA sequence: TGTGCCAGCACAACATACAGGGGCCAAGAGACCCAGTACTTC. The full variable domain, completed using reference TRBV7-9 and TRBJ2-5, is DTGVSQNPRHKITKRGQNVTFRCDPISEHNRLYWYRQTLGQGPEFLTYFQNEAQLEKSRLLSDRFSAERPKGSFSTLEIQRTEQGDSAMYLCASTTYRGQETQYFGPGTRLLVL.

The rearrangement links TRBV6-2 or TRBV6-3 to TRBJ2-1; 11 bases match TRBD1. The J segment lost 8 bases and the V segment lost 3 bases, leaving 6 bases of the junction unmatched. The germline gives CDR1 MNHEY, CDR2 SVGEGT. The CDR3 totals 15 residues. The CDR3 protein is CASSYWDRGSDEQFF. The CDR3 region has the DNA TGTGCCAGCAGTTATTGGGACAGGGGGTCAGATGAGCAGTTCTTC.

The chain is built from TRBV20-1 and TRBJ2-1, with D unclear. The CDR3 runs to 16 residues. CDR1 and CDR2 from the germline V gene are DFQATT and SNEGSKA (reference sequence). Trimming removed 4 bases at V and 6 bases at J, with 22 bases between. This CDR3 reads CSATRLADQNLNEQFF. CDR3 bases: TGCAGTGCTACACGACTGGCGGACCAAAACCTCAATGAGCAGTTCTTC.